This TCR beta chain was retrieved from a study of OX40 agonist ivuxolimab in advanced cancers. Study-wide context: Ivuxolimab was a fully human IgG2 agonistic monoclonal antibody targeting the costimulatory receptor OX40 (CD134). Intravenous ivuxolimab was administered to patients every 2 weeks at six dose levels: 0.01, 0.1, 0.3, 1.5, 3 and 10 mg/kg. Patients were allowed to have had prior anti-PD-1, anti-PD-L1 or anti-CTLA-4 therapy, and 40% to 45% of the dose-escalation patients had previously received checkpoint inhibitors. The paper describes the monotherapy dose-escalation part (N = 52 patients) of the phase I trial of ivuxolimab. Among the 52 dose-escalation patients, around 20 had hepatocellular carcinoma, 15 melanoma, 9 renal cell carcinoma and 9 head and neck cancer. The dose-escalation cohort was around 83% male with a mean age of approximately 59 years, ranging from 23 to 79. Peripheral TCRbeta sequencing was intended to test whether TCR sequence diversity was altered and clonal T-cell expansion was caused by ivuxolimab. Three dose-escalation patients achieved partial responses, one with hepatocellular carcinoma and two with cutaneous melanoma. Findings and caveats that apply to the study as a whole: Partial responders in the 0.1-3.0 mg/kg groups had among the lowest normalized peripheral clonal expansion, especially among CD8+ T cells. Which antigens the clonally expanded peripheral T cells were specific for was not determined. On average, CD8+ T cells showed more expanded clones than CD4+ T cells after ivuxolimab. At doses from 0.1 to 3.0 mg/kg, clonal expansion was seen in both CD4+ and CD8+ blood T cells between baseline and week 6. Low levels of normalized T-cell clonal expansion were also shown by some nonresponding patients.

Patients with a history of autoimmune disease or receiving systemic immunosuppression were excluded from the trial. In every dose cohort, peripheral blood was drawn for TCR sequencing at baseline, cycle 4 day 1, and cycle 7 day 1. The samples were taken from a phase I, first-in-human, multicenter, open-label dose-escalation trial of ivuxolimab. Adults with locally advanced or metastatic melanoma, renal cell carcinoma, hepatocellular carcinoma or head and neck squamous cell carcinoma were enrolled in the trial. Before TCR sequencing, CD4+ T cells and CD8+ T cells from peripheral blood were sorted into separate populations. In its sample, this clone was seen once. Its antigen target is currently unknown. The sample holds no much larger clone one base away, and base qualities are not on file. Genomic DNA was extracted from sorted cells for sequencing of the TCRbeta CDR3 region. The immunoSEQ Assay was used for sequencing of TCRbeta CDR3 regions. What TCRdb holds here is the immuneACCESS table cut down to in-frame rearrangements. Part of the clones is not present; checked against another copy, under half of the missing clones reflect an unresolved V gene, and the others are unexplained. For this sample there are about 75,000 clones; about 88% appear just once. The ten largest clones take up roughly 8% of the sample.

The input for sequencing was CD4+ or CD8+ T cells sorted from blood, taken in a trial of the OX40 agonist ivuxolimab. This TCR was recovered from an adult with an advanced solid tumor such as melanoma, head and neck, liver or kidney cancer.

The CDR3 here reads CATGTGVEKLFF. The DNA sequence is TGTGCCACCGGGACAGGTGTAGAAAAACTGTTTTTT. Recombination joined TRBV10-3 with TRBJ1-4; 8 nucleotides in the junction match TRBD1. From a lookup of the germline V gene, CDR1 and CDR2 are ENHRY and SYGVKD. The CDR3 numbers 12 residues from cysteine through phenylalanine. Of all the DNA, just the CDR3 is kept, 36 bases in frame from base 1. V ends up 10 bases short and J 8 bases short, with an unmatched junction base count of 6.